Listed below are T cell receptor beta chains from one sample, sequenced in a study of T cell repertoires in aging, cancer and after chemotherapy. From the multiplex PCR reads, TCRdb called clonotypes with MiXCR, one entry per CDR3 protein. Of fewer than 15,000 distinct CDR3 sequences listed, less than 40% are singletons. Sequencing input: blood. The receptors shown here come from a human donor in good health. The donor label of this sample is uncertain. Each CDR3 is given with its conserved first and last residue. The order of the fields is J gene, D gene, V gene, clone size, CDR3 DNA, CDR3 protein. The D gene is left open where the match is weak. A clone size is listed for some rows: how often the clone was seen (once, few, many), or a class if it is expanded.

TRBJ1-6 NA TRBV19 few TGTGCCAGTAGTATTGACAGAAATAATTCACCCCTCCACTTT CASSIDRNNSPLHF
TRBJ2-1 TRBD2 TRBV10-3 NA TGTGCCATCAGAGGGACTAGCGGGAGTTACAATGAGCAGTTCTTC CAIRGTSGSYNEQFF
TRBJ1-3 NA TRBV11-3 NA TGTGCCAGCAGCCAAGGACTGATTGGAAACACCATATATTTT CASSQGLIGNTIYF
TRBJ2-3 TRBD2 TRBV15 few TGTGCCACCAGCGGGGGACTAGCGCGCCTCCTTAGCACAGATACGCAGTATTTT CATSGGLARLLSTDTQYF
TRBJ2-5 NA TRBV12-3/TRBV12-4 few TGTGCCAGCAGTAAATCGCAGGGTATGGAGACCCAGTACTTC CASSKSQGMETQYF
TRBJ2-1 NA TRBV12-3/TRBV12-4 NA TGTGCCAGCAGTTCCCCCAGGGGCGCGGATGAGCAGTTCTTC CASSSPRGADEQFF
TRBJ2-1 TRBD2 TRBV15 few TGTGCCACCAGCAGAGCAGCGGGAGATTACAATGAGCAGTTCTTC CATSRAAGDYNEQFF
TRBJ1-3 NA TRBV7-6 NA TGTGCCAGCAGCTTAGAATCAGGAAACACCATATATTTT CASSLESGNTIYF
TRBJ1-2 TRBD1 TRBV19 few TGTGCCAGTAGTATCCACGGACAGGGTTCGAACTATGGCTACACCTTC CASSIHGQGSNYGYTF
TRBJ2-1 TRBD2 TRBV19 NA TGTGCCAGTAGTATACCGGGACTAGCCCGGCACTCCAATGAGCAGTTCTTC CASSIPGLARHSNEQFF
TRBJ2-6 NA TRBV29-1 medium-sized TGCAGCGTTGCTCGCTCTGGGGCCAACGTCCTGACTTTC CSVARSGANVLTF
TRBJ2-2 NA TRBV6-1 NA TGTGCCAGCAGTGATCCATCTCGGACAGTCACCGGGGAGCTGTTTTTT CASSDPSRTVTGELFF
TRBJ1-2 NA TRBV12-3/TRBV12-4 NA TGTGCCAGCAGCCCCGGCAGAGGTGTGGGCTACACCTTC CASSPGRGVGYTF
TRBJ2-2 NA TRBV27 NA TGTGCCAGCAGTTACCCACTCGGGGAGCTGTTTTTT CASSYPLGELFF
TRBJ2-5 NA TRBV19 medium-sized TGTGCCAGTAGTATGGCGGCGGCACGGGATACCCAGTACTTC CASSMAAARDTQYF
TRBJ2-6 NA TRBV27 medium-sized TGTGCCAGCGGACGGGGTACTGGGGCCAACGTCCTGACTTTC CASGRGTGANVLTF
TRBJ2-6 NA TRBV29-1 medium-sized TGCAGCGTTGGAAGAAGGGGAGCCGGGGCCAACGTCCTGACTTTC CSVGRRGAGANVLTF
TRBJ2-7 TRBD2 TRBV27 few TGTGCCAGCAGCCGCGGACTAGCGGGAGAGCAGTACTTC CASSRGLAGEQYF
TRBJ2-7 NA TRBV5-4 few TGTGCCAGCAGCTGGGGTGGGGCGGGCGAAGGTACGGTCAAGCAGTACTTC CASSWGGAGEGTVKQYF
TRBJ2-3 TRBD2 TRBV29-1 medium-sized TGCAGCGTAGAAACGGGACTAGCGGAAATTAGCACAGATACGCAGTATTTT CSVETGLAEISTDTQYF
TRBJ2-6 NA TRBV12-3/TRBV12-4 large TGTGCCAGCAGTGCTCTCGGGTCCTTCGCCTTATCCGGGGCCAACGTCCTGACTTTC CASSALGSFALSGANVLTF
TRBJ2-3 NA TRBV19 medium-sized TGTGCCAGTAGCGGGGGAGGTCTGGGCACAGATACGCAGTATTTT CASSGGGLGTDTQYF
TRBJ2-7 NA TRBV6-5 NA TGTGCCAGCAGTTACTCTACCTCGTTGAGTGTTCCCTACGAGCAGTACTTC CASSYSTSLSVPYEQYF
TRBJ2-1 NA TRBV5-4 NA TGTGCCAGCAGCACCCGACAGATTCGCGACAATGAGCAGTTCTTC CASSTRQIRDNEQFF
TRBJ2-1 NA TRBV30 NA TGTGCCTGCATCATGATGCTTCTAAAGGGGGGCAATGAGCAGTTCTTC CACIMMLLKGGNEQFF
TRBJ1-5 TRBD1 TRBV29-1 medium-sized TGCAGCGTGGCCGACAGGGCAGCTCAGCCCCAGCATTTT CSVADRAAQPQHF
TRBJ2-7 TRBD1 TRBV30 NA TGTGCCTGGAGTGCCGGGACAGTGCGTGTTTACGAGCAGTACTTC CAWSAGTVRVYEQYF
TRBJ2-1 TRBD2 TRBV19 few TGTGCCAGTACCGGGACTAGCGGGGGGAATGAGCAGTTCTTC CASTGTSGGNEQFF
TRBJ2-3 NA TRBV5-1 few TGCGCCAGCAGCTTGGGACAGAGCACAGATACGCAGTATTTT CASSLGQSTDTQYF
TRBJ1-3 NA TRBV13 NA TGTGCCAGCAGCGCGGGGACGCTCTCTGGAAACACCATATATTTT CASSAGTLSGNTIYF
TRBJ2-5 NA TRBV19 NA TGTGCCAGTAGTATAAAAGGATTAGGGTACCAAGAGACCCAGTACTTC CASSIKGLGYQETQYF
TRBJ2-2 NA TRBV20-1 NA TGCAGCGTCCCCCGCGGACAGAACACCGGGGAGCTGTTTTTT CSVPRGQNTGELFF
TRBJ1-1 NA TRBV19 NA TGTGCCAGTAGTACAGCGGAGAACACTGAAGCTTTCTTT CASSTAENTEAFF
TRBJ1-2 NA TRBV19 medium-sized TGTGCCACGTTAATTCAACCGGGTGGCTACACCTTC CATLIQPGGYTF
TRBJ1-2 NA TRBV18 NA TGTGCCAGCTCACCTGCGGGGGGCCTAGGCTACACCTTC CASSPAGGLGYTF
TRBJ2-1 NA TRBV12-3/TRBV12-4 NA TGTGCCAGCAGTTTATATGATGGGCTTCCGAGCTCCTACAATGAGCAGTTCTTC CASSLYDGLPSSYNEQFF
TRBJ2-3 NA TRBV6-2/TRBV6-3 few TGTGCCAGCAGTTACCCGGGACGGAGCACAGATACGCAGTATTTT CASSYPGRSTDTQYF
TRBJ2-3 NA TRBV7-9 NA TGTGCCAGCAGCTTAGGGGGCACAGATACGCAGTATTTT CASSLGGTDTQYF
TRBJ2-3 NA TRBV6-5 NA TGTGCCAGCAGAACCCAGGCAGCGGGCACAGATACGCAGTATTTT CASRTQAAGTDTQYF
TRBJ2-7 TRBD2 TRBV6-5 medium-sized TGTGCCAGCAGGCTCACTAGCGGGGGGGCGTACGAGCAGTACTTC CASRLTSGGAYEQYF
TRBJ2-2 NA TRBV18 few TGTGCCAGCTCACCGAGAGTTAGCTTGAAAAACACCGGGGAGCTGTTTTTT CASSPRVSLKNTGELFF
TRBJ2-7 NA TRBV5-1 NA TGCGCCAACCCGATCTACGAGCAGTACTTC CANPIYEQYF
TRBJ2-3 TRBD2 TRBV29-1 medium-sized TGCAGCGTTGACGGTCTCCTAGCGGGAGATACAGATACGCAGTATTTT CSVDGLLAGDTDTQYF
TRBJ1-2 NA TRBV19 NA TGTGCCAGTAGTATTGTTCTTCGGGGGGACCATGGCTACACCTTC CASSIVLRGDHGYTF
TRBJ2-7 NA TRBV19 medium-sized TGTGCCAGTTTCAACTACGAGCAGTACTTC CASFNYEQYF
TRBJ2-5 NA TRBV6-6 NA TGTGCCAGCACCGAAGGGGGAGAGACCCAGTACTTC CASTEGGETQYF
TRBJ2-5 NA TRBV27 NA TGTGCCAGCAGTTTAGCGGAAGTTGGCGAAGAGACCCAGTACTTC CASSLAEVGEETQYF
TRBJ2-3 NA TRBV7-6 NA TGTGCCAGCAGCTCAACGGAGACAGATACGCAGTATTTT CASSSTETDTQYF
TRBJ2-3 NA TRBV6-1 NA TGTGCCAGCAGTTCTGCTAGCCGGGGAAGTACGCAGTATTTT CASSSASRGSTQYF
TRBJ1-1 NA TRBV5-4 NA TGTGCCAGCAGCTCGACACCGGGTCGGCCTGAAGCTTTCTTT CASSSTPGRPEAFF
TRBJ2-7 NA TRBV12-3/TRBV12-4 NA TGTGCCAGCAGTTTAGAGTTCAGCTACGAGCAGTACTTC CASSLEFSYEQYF
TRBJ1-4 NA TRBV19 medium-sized TGTGCCAGTAGTCGCCAGGCTGATGAAAAACTGTTTTTT CASSRQADEKLFF
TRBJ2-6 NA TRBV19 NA TGTGCCAGTAGTTGGGGGATACGCTCTGGGGCCAACGTCCTGACTTTC CASSWGIRSGANVLTF
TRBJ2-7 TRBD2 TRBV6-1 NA TGTGCCAGCAGTGACCCCGGGACTAGCGTCTACGAGCAGTACTTC CASSDPGTSVYEQYF
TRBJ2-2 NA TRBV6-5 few TGTGCCAGCGGACGGGGCCAGAACACCGGGGAGCTGTTTTTT CASGRGQNTGELFF
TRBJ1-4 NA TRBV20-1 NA TGCAGTGCTAGAGATATTCAGGGTTGGGAAAAACTGTTTTTT CSARDIQGWEKLFF
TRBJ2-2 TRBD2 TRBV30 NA TGTGCCTGGAGTCCCGGGGGGGGGACCGGGGAGCTGTTTTTT CAWSPGGGTGELFF
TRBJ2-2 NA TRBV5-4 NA TGTGCCAGCAGCTTGGCAGGTAGAGGCTACGGGGAGCTGTTTTTT CASSLAGRGYGELFF
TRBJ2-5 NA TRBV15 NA TGTGCCACCAGCAGAGATAATTCGGCAGAAGAGACCCAGTACTTC CATSRDNSAEETQYF
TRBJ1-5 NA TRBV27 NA TGTGCCAGCAGTTTCGGGGCCGCGAATCAGCCCCAGCATTTT CASSFGAANQPQHF